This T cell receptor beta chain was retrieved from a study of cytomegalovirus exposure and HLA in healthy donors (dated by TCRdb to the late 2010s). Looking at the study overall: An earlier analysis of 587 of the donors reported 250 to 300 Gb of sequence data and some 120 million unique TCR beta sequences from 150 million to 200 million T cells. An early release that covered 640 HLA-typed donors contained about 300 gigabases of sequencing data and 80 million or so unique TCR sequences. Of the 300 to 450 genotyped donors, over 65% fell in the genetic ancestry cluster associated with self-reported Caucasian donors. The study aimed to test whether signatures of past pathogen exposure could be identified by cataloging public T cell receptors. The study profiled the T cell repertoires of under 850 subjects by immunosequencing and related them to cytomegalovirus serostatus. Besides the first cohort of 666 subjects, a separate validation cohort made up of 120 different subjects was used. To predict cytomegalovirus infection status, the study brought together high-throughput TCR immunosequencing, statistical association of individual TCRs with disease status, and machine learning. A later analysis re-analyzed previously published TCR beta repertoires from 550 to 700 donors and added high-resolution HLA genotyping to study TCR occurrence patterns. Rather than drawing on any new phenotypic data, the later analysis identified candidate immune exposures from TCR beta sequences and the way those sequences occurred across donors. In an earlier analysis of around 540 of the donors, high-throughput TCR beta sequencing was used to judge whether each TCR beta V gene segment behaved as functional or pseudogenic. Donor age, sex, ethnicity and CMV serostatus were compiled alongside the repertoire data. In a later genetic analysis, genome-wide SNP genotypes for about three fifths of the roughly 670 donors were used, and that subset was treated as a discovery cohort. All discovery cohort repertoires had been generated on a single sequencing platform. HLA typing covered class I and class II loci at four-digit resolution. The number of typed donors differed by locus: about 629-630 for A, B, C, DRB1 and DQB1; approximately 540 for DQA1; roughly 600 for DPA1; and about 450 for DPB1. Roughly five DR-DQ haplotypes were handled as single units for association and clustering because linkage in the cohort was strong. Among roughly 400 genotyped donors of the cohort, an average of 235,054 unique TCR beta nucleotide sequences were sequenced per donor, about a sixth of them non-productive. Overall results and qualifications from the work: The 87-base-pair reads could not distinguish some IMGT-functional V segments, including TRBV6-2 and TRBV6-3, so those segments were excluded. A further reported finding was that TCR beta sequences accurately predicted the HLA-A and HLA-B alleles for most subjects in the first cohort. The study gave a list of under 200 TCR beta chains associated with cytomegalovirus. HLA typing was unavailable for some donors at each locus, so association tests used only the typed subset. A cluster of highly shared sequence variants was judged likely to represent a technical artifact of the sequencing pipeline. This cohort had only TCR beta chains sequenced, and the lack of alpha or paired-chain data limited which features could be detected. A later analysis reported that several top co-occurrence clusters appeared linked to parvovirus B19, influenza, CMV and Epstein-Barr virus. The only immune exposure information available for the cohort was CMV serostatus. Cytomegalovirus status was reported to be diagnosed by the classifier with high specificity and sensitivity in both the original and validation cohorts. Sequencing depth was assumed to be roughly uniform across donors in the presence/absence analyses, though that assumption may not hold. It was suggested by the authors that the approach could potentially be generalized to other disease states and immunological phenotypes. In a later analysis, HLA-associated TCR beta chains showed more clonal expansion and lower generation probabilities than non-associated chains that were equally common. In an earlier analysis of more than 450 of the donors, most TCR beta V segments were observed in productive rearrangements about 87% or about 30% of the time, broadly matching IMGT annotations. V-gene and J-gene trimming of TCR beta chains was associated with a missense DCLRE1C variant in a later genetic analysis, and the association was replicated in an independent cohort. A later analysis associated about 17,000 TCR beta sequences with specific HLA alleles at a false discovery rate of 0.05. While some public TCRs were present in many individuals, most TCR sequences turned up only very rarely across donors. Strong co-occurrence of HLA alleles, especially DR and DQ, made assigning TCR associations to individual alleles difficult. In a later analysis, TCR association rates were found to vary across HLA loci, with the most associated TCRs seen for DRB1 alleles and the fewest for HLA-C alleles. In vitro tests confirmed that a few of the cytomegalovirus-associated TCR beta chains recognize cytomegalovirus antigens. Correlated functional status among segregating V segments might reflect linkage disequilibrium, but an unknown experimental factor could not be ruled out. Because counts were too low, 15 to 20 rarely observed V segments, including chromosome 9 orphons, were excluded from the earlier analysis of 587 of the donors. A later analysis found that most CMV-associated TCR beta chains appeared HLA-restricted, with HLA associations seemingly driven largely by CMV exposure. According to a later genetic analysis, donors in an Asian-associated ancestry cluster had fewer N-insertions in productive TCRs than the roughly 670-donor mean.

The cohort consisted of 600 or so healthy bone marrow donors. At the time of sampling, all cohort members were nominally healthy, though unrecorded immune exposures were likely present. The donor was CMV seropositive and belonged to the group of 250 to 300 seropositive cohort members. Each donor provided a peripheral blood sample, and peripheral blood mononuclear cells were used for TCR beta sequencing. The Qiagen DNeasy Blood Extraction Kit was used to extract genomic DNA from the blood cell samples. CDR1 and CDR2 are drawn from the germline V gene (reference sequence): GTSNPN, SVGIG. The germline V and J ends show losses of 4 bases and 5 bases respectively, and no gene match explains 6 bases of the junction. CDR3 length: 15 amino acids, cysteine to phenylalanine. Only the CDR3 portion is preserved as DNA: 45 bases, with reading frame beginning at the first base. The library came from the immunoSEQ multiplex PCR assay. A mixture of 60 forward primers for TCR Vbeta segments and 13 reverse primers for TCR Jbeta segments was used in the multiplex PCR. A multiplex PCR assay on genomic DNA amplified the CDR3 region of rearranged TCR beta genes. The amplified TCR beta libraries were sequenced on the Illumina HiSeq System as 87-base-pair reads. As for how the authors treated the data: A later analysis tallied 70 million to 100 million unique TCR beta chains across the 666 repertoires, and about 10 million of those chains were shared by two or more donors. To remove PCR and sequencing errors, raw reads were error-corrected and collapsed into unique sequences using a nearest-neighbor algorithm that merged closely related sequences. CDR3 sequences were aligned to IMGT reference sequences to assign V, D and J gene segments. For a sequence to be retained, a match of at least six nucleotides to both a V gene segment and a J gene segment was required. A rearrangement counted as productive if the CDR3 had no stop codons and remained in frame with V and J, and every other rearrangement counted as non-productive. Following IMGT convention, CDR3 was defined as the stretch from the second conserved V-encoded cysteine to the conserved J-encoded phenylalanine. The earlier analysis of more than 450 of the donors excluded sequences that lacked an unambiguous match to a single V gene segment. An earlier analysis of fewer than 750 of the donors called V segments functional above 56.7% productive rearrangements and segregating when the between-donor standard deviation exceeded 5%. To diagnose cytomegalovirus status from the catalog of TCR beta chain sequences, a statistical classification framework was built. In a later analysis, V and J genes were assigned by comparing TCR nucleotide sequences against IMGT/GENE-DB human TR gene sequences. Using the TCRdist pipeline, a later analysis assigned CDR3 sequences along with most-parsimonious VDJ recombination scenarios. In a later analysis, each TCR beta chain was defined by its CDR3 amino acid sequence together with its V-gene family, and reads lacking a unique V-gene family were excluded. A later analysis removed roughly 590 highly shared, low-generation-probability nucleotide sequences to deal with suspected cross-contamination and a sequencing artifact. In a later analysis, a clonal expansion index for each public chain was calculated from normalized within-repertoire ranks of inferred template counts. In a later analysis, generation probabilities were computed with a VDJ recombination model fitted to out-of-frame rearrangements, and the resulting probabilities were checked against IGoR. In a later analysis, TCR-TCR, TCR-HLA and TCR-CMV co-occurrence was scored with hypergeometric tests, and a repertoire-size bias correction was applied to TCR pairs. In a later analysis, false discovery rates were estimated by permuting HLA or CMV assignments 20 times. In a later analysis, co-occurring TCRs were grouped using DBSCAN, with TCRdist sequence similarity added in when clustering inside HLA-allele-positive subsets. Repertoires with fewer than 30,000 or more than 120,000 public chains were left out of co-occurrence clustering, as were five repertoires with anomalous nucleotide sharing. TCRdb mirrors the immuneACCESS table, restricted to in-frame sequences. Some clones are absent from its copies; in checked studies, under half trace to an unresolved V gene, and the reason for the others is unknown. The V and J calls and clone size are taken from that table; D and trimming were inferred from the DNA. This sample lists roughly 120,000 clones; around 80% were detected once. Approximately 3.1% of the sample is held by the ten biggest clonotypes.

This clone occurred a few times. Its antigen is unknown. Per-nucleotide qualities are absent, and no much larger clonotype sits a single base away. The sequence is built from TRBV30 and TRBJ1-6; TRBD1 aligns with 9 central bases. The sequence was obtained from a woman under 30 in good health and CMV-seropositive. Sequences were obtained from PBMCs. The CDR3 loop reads CAWTGTGQHNSPLHF. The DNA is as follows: TGTGCCTGGACCGGGACAGGGCAACATAATTCACCCCTCCACTTT.